This T cell receptor beta chain was documented in a study of cytomegalovirus exposure and HLA in healthy donors. Study context: Earlier work reported about 110 million unique TCR beta sequences from 170 million or so T cells.

The PCR employed 60 Vbeta primers together with 13 Jbeta primers. The repertoire was sequenced with immunoSEQ multiplex PCR; TCRdb's copy has only in-frame clones and lacks some. The data contain tens of thousands of clones, 75% to 85% of them singletons. The CDR3 spans 16 residues. Germline CDR1 reads GTSNPN; CDR2 reads SVGIG (reference sequence). V lost 0 bases to trimming and J lost 1 base; unmatched junction nucleotides: 8. Regarding this clone: Its antigen is currently unknown.

Whole-study findings and limits: Usually a TCR sequence was rare, but some public TCRs were found in many donors.

Sequencing used PBMCs. The rearrangement joins TRBV30 to TRBJ1-2; 7 positions match TRBD1. This TCR came from a middle-aged woman in good health and CMV-seronegative. The CDR3 loop reads CAWSVGTALHNYGYTF. The CDR3 DNA is TGTGCCTGGAGTGTAGGGACAGCACTTCATAACTATGGCTACACCTTC.